Following are 13 T cell receptor beta chains from one sample sequenced in a study of T cells in Graves' hyperthyroidism and ophthalmopathy. The TCR beta CDR3 regions underwent amplification using RNA transcripts as the source. The HTBI primer set drove a first-round RT-PCR of the TCR CDR3. TCRdb redid the calling of the multiplex PCR reads with MiXCR, one entry per CDR3 protein. Of a few hundred thousand distinct CDR3 sequences listed, approximately 15% are singletons. Sample: blood. These TCRs come from a woman aged 25 to 45 with Graves' ophthalmopathy.

This clonotype was observed many times. V usage is TRBV5-1 and J usage is TRBJ2-7; unclear D gene. CDR3 length: 14 amino acids. Trimming stripped 1 base from V and 3 bases from J, with 11 bases between. Germline assignment: CDR1 SGHRS and CDR2 YFSETQ. The CDR3 DNA follows: TGCGCCAGCAGCTTGACGACGGGTAGCTACGAGCAGTACTTC. As protein: CASSLTTGSYEQYF.

The table lists this clonotype with many counts. This chain connects TRBV13 to TRBJ1-2; tentative D call: TRBD1 (5 bases). The V end lost 5 bases, the J end lost 4 bases, and 17 bases lay between the germline ends. This CDR3 is 15 amino acids long. CDR1 is PRHDT and CDR2 is FYEKMQ in the germline V gene (reference sequence). The CDR3 is CASSPRDGGGYGYTF. The CDR3 DNA follows: TGTGCCAGCAGCCCGAGGGACGGTGGGGGCTATGGCTACACCTTC.

This clonotype appeared many times. The chain couples TRBV20-1 to TRBJ1-5; D ambiguous. The V gene lost 6 bases and the J gene lost 7 bases, with 13 bases spanning the gap. The CDR3 covers 12 residues. The germline CDR1 and CDR2 sequences are DFQATT and SNEGSKA (reference sequence). In DNA, the CDR3 is TGCAGTGCCCAATTTGTACGACAGCCCCAGCATTTT. This encodes CSAQFVRQPQHF.

This clonotype was seen repeatedly, ten times or more. V and J are TRBV7-9 and TRBJ2-3; the D gene is possibly TRBD2 (6 bases). Trimming shortened V by 1 base and J by 12 bases, and 11 bases separated the two germline ends. Germline assignment: CDR1 SEHNR and CDR2 FQNEAQ (reference sequence). The CDR3 runs to 12 residues. The CDR3 DNA sequence: TGTGCCAGCAGCTTAGTAGGCGGGGATCAGTATTTT. Translation: CASSLVGGDQYF.

This clonotype occurred a few times. The chain uses TRBV20-1 and TRBJ2-2; D remains unclear. Trimming removed 6 bases from V and 4 bases from J, with 12 bases in between. CDR3 length equals 13 residues. Germline CDR1 reads DFQATT; CDR2 reads SNEGSKA (reference sequence). DNA of the CDR3: TGCAGTGCCGCGACCCGTGGCACCGGGGAGCTGTTTTTT. Its protein is CSAATRGTGELFF.

In this sample, this clonotype turned up many times. The genes are TRBV7-9 and TRBJ2-7; 7 nucleotides match TRBD2. V dropped 5 bases and J dropped 2; count of bases not matched to a gene: 9. This CDR3 is built from 15 residues. Per the germline V gene, CDR1 is SEHNR and CDR2 is FQNEAQ (reference sequence). The CDR3 sequence: CASSGRAVDPYEQYF. The CDR3 nucleotides are TGTGCCAGCAGCGGGAGGGCGGTGGACCCCTACGAGCAGTACTTC.

About this clonotype itself: At one boundary the junction diverges from the germline segment, which might be a read error. This chain connects TRBV7-2 to TRBJ1-5; TRBD1 might be the D (5 bases). In germline, CDR1 is SGHTA, CDR2 FQGNSA. The CDR3 runs 13 residues. CDR3 sequence (DNA): TGTGCCAGCAGCTCGACAGAAAATCAGCTCCAGCATTTT. Its translation is CASSSTENQLQHF.

This clonotype showed up many times. The gene calls are TRBV11-3 and TRBJ2-7; D may match TRBD1 or TRBD2 (5 bases each). The CDR3 is 13 amino acids. Germline CDR1 SGHNT, CDR2 YENEEA. V gave up 4 bases and J gave up 3 bases, with 10 bases separating them. This chain's CDR3 is CASSWGRGYEQYF. CDR3 coding DNA: TGTGCCAGCAGCTGGGGCCGGGGCTACGAGCAGTACTTC.

The rearrangement uses TRBV28 and TRBJ1-5, with a tentative D call TRBD1 (5 bases). The CDR3 has 17 residues. Trimming removed 5 bases at V and 2 bases at J, with 19 bases between. Germline-derived CDR1 and CDR2 are MDHEN and SYDVKM. This CDR3 reads CASSQQTGLEGNQPQHF. The CDR3 region has the DNA TGTGCCAGCAGTCAACAAACGGGGCTCGAGGGCAATCAGCCCCAGCATTTT. The full variable domain, in which reference TRBV28 and TRBJ1-5 provide the parts outside the CDR3, is DVKVTQSSRYLVKRTGEKVFLECVQDMDHENMFWYRQDPGLGLRLIYFSYDVKMKEKGDIPEGYSVSREKKERFSLILESASTNQTSMYLCASSQQTGLEGNQPQHFGDGTRLSIL.

This rearrangement joins TRBV10-3 to TRBJ2-3; D not resolved. Germline CDR1 ENHRY, CDR2 SYGVKD. V lost 0 bases, J lost 5 bases, and 3 bases lay in between. This CDR3 has 12 residues. The DNA of the CDR3 is TGTGCCATCAGTGAGTCAATAGATACGCAGTATTTT. It yields the protein CAISESIDTQYF.

The chain recombines TRBV29-1 with TRBJ1-1; no clear D gene. The CDR3 length is 13 residues. Trimming left V 4 bases short and J 1 base short, with 10 bases between. CDR1 and CDR2 from the germline V gene are SQVTM and ANQGSEA. The CDR3 spells CSVVRGWNTEAFF. The CDR3 bases are TGCAGCGTTGTGCGGGGATGGAACACTGAAGCTTTCTTT.

The V gene is TRBV3-1, the J gene TRBJ2-3; D gene unclear. The CDR3 has 14 amino acids. Trimming stripped 2 bases from V and 2 bases from J, with 8 bases between. The germline gives CDR1 LGHDT, CDR2 YNNKEL (reference sequence). The CDR3 protein is CASSQLKYTDTQYF. The CDR3 bases are TGTGCCAGCAGCCAACTAAAGTACACAGATACGCAGTATTTT.

There are many counts of this clonotype. CDR3 in amino acids: CAYIRGKGTEAFF. The CDR3 DNA follows: TGTGCCTACATTCGAGGGAAGGGAACTGAAGCTTTCTTT. This chain uses TRBV30 with TRBJ1-1; D is unclear. Germline V gene sequence: CDR1 GTSNPN, CDR2 SVGIG (reference sequence). There are 13 residues in the CDR3. The germline V and J ends were trimmed by 7 bases and 5 bases, with 17 bases remaining between them.